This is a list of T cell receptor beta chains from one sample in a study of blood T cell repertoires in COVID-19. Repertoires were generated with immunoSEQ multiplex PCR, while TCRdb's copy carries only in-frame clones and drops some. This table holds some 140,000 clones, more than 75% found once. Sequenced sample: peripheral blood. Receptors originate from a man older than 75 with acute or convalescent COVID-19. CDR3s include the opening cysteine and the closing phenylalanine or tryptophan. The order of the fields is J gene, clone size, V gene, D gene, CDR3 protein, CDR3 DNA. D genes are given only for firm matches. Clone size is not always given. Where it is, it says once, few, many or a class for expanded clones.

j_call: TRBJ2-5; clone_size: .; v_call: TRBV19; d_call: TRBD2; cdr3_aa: CASSRGLQETQYF; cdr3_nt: TGTGCCAGTAGTAGGGGACTACAAGAGACCCAGTACTTC
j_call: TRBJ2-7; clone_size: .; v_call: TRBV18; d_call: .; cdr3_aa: CASSPTGSQSDEQYF; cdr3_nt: TGTGCCAGCTCACCGACAGGAAGCCAAAGCGACGAGCAGTACTTC
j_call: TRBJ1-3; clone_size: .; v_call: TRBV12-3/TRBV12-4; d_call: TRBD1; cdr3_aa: CLDRVNSGNTIYF; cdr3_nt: TGCCTGGACAGGGTGAATTCTGGAAACACCATATATTTT
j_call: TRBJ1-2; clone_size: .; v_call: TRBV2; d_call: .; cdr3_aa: CASKDFYGYTF; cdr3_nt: TGTGCCAGTAAGGACTTTTATGGCTACACCTTC
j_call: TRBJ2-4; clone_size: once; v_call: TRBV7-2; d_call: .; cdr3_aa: CASSLAGGPQYIQYF; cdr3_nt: TGTGCCAGCAGCTTAGCGGGGGGGCCCCAGTACATTCAGTACTTC
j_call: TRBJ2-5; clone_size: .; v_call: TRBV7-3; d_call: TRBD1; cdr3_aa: CASSPHSTGWETQYF; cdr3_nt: TGTGCCAGCAGCCCCCACTCGACAGGGTGGGAGACCCAGTACTTC
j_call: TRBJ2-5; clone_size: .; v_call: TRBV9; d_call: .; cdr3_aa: CASSTPGIQETQYF; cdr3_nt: TGTGCCAGCAGCACCCCAGGGATTCAAGAGACCCAGTACTTC
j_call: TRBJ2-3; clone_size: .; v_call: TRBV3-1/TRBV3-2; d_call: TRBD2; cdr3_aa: CASSQVASGVDTQYF; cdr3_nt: TGTGCCAGCAGCCAAGTGGCTAGCGGGGTGGATACGCAGTATTTT
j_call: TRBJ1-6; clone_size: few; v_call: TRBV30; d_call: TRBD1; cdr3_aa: CAWSVRGQGNSLSRSPLHF; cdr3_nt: TGTGCCTGGAGTGTAAGGGGACAGGGAAATTCTTTGTCGAGGTCACCCCTCCACTTT
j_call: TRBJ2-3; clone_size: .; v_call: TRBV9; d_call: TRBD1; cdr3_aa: CASSGQGAQADTQYF; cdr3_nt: TGTGCCAGCAGCGGACAGGGGGCGCAGGCGGATACGCAGTATTTT
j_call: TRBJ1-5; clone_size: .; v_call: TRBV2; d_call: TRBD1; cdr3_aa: CASGDRDSNQPQHF; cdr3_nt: TGTGCCAGCGGAGACAGGGATAGCAATCAGCCCCAGCATTTT
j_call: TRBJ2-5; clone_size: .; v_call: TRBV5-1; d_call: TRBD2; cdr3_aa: CASSPGAGGILQETQYF; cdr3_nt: TGCGCCAGCAGCCCCGGAGCGGGGGGAATCCTCCAAGAGACCCAGTACTTC
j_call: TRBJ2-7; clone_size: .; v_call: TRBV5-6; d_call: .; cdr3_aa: CASSLFRGFEEQYF; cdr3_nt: TGTGCCAGCAGCTTGTTCCGGGGTTTCGAAGAGCAGTACTTC
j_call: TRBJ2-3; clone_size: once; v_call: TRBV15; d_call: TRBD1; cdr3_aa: CATSSPLGRQGTDTQYF; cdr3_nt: TGTGCCACCAGCAGCCCCCTGGGTAGACAGGGGACAGATACGCAGTATTTT
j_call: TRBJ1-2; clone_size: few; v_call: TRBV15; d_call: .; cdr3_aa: CATSLAGNYGYTF; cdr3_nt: TGTGCCACCAGTCTCGCGGGAAACTATGGCTACACCTTC
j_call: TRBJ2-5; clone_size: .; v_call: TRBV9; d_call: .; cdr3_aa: CASSVAGEEETQYF; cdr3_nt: TGTGCCAGCAGCGTAGCGGGGGAGGAGGAGACCCAGTACTTC
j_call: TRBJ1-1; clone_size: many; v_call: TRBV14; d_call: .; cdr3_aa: CASSPGQTLYMNTEAFF; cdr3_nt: TGTGCCAGCAGCCCCGGACAGACACTCTACATGAACACTGAAGCTTTCTTT